The entry below describes one T cell receptor (beta chain). The entry originates in a study of blood T cell repertoires in COVID-19. The wider study: Whether acute or convalescent, the COVID-19 samples came from the United States, Italy and Spain. Sources were T cells, B-cell-depleted T cells, or PBMCs; the material itself was cDNA or gDNA.

This CDR3 is 14 amino acids long. V lost 4 bases to trimming and J lost 0 bases, with 6 bases between them. From germline, CDR1 is MNHEY and CDR2 SVGAGI. As originally analysed: Quantification of nucleated cells was approximated via reference gene primer amplification. Assay used: immunoSEQ multiplex PCR; TCRdb lists only in-frame clones, some missing. V and J calls and clone size are those listed in that table; D and trimming were worked out from the DNA. The profile shows some 280,000 clones, roughly 90% of them singletons. Source material: peripheral blood. V usage is TRBV6-5 and J usage is TRBJ1-4, with D unclear. This clonotype was obtained from a middle-aged woman who had recovered from COVID-19. The CDR3 DNA follows: TGTGCCAGCAGTTCCCATGCAACTAATGAAAAACTGTTTTTT. Translating gives CASSSHATNEKLFF.